This TCR beta chain was documented in a study of shared clonotypes between healthy human individuals. Study at large: Contributing individuals were two females and three males aged 18 to 49.

Germline-derived CDR1 and CDR2 are MNHEY and SMNVEV (reference sequence). V was shortened by 6 bases and J by 5 bases, with 13 bases between the two germline ends. The CDR3 contains 13 residues. Per the study methods: ImmunoSEQ gave junction-only sequences without quality scores, so filtering differed. Assay: immunoSEQ multiplex PCR; the TCRdb copy retains only in-frame clones and omits some. V, J and clone size reflect that table, while D and trimming were determined from the DNA. The table has around 700,000 clones, about 92% seen once. Naive CD8 isolation took CD45RO-negative cells positively selected for CCR7 and excluded terminally differentiated effector memory CD45RA+ cells.

The chain links TRBV27 to TRBJ2-5, with D tentatively TRBD2 (5 bases). What was sequenced was naive CD8+ T cells sorted from blood. The origin of this receptor is a man aged 30-40 years in good health. The CDR3 region is CASRSGLRETQYF. As DNA, the CDR3 is TGTGCCAGCAGGTCCGGACTGCGGGAGACCCAGTACTTC.